This TCR beta chain is from a study of beta chain features in type 1 diabetes. Study in general: Across all samples, roughly 100,000,000 sorted cells were examined.

The isolated RNA, all of it, was reverse transcribed, so expressed TCRB transcripts were what got sequenced. Generated by immunoSEQ multiplex PCR, the TCRdb table keeps only in-frame clones and is missing some. The sample shows around 350,000 clones, around 13% of them seen only once. This clone was counted a few times. The target antigen is unknown. Whole-study results and caveats: TCRB CDR3s were moderately but significantly shorter in Type 1 diabetes patients in all four CD4+ subsets.

There are 14 residues in the CDR3. V dropped 5 bases and J dropped 4 bases, with 15 bases sitting between them. Per the germline V gene, CDR1 is SGHNT and CDR2 is YYREEE (reference sequence). The chain joins TRBV5-4 to TRBJ1-1, with D possibly matching TRBD1 (6 bases). The sequence derives from a man aged 18 to 35 in good health. Material for sequencing was naive CD4+ T cells from blood. CDR3 protein: CASRRAGAGTEAFF. The CDR3 DNA is TGTGCCAGCAGACGGGCAGGGGCGGGCACTGAAGCTTTCTTT. Full variable domain (outside the CDR3, taken from reference TRBV5-4 and TRBJ1-1): ETGVTQSPTHLIKTRGQQVTLRCSSQSGHNTVSWYQQALGQGPQFIFQYYREEENGRGNFPPRFSGLQFPNYSSELNVNALELDDSALYLCASRRAGAGTEAFFGQGTRLTVV.